This T cell receptor (beta chain) was identified during a study of Siglec-9 on CD8 T cells in melanoma. This clone has only a few counts. What it recognizes is unknown. Per germline, CDR1 MDHEN and CDR2 SYDVKM. The CDR3 extends over 17 amino acids. V lost 5 bases to trimming and J lost 1 base, with 18 bases between them. The study's findings and limits: Siglec-9 reportedly marks and regulates an effector memory CD8+ T-cell subset apparently accumulating in melanoma tumors.

TCRdb keeps only in-frame clones here, not all; method: immunoSEQ multiplex PCR. This sample has 25,000 to 30,000 clones, with 80% found just once. This sequence was found in a human donor in good health. V usage is TRBV28 and J usage is TRBJ1-5; D is possibly TRBD1 (6 bases). Specimen: Siglec-9- CD8+ T cells sorted from blood. Written as DNA, the CDR3 is TGTGCCAGCAGTCTCCATGGGGGGCGAGTAAGCAATCAGCCCCAGCATTTT. Its protein product is CASSLHGGRVSNQPQHF.